The entry below describes one T cell receptor beta chain. What it binds is not known. The data were taken from a study of beta chain features in type 1 diabetes. Study results and caveats: Cells with high TCR expression could be over-represented when cDNA is sequenced. HLA effects on TCRB rearrangement stayed unresolved here. Type 1 diabetes patients had fewer VDJ junction insertions and more deletions.

Per germline, CDR1 MNHNS and CDR2 SASEGT. The CDR3 is 14 residues long. Trimming removed 6 bases at V and 1 base at J, with 10 bases between. Every isolated RNA sample was fully reverse transcribed, so sequencing captured expressed TCRB transcripts. Sequencing used immunoSEQ multiplex PCR; TCRdb keeps in-frame clones, though not all of them. Among about 59,000 clones listed, around three fifths were seen once. Staining for CD45RO/CCR7/CD25/CD127/CD95/CD27 allowed sorting of CD4+ naive, central memory, regulatory and stem cell-like memory cells. This clonotype originated in a woman between 18 and 29 years old in good health. Input material: Tregs from blood. This chain uses TRBV6-1 with TRBJ1-5, with a weak D call TRBD1 (6 bases). The CDR3 here is CASRTGQSNQPQHF. The CDR3 DNA reads TGTGCCAGCAGGACAGGACAGAGCAATCAGCCCCAGCATTTT.